The subject of this entry is one TCR beta chain. This sample stems from a study of blood T cell repertoires in COVID-19. Study-wide context: T cells, B-cell-depleted T cells, or PBMCs supplied cDNA or gDNA.

The CDR3 has 15 amino acids. V was pared by 4 bases and J by 4 bases, with 7 bases of the junction left unmatched. Germline-derived CDR1 and CDR2 are LGHDT and YNNKEL (reference sequence). Clones were read by immunoSEQ multiplex PCR, and TCRdb kept only the in-frame ones, dropping some. The data contain 120,000 or so clones, around 82% of them singletons. The sequence derives from a human donor in a cohort sampled during active COVID-19. The sequencing sample was made of peripheral blood. The chain is built from TRBV3-1 (or the pseudogene TRBV3-2) and TRBJ2-1; 7 bases line up with TRBD2. The CDR3 here is CASSPSGGGYNEQFF. The DNA for the CDR3 is TGTGCCAGCAGCCCTAGTGGGGGGGGGTACAATGAGCAGTTCTTC.